The clone carrying this T cell receptor (beta chain) was detected only a few times. Its antigen is not identified. Tagging with unique molecular identifiers was a feature of the TCR beta cDNA libraries. Input populations of roughly 1 to 10 million T cells gave rise to approximately 500,000 cDNA molecules. TCRdb used MiXCR to reprocess the PCR reads, holding one entry per CDR3 protein. The table has 650,000 to 900,000 distinct CDR3 sequences, just over 45% seen once; the top ten hold 4.9%. Germline CDR1 and CDR2: SEHNR and FQNEAQ (reference sequence). This CDR3 has 14 residues. Trimming took 0 bases from V and 2 from J, leaving 8 bases between them. The record originates from a study of post-analysis software for immune sequencing data. Study-level background: There were relapsing-remitting, secondary progressive and progressive-relapsing multiple sclerosis among the disease courses included.

Study-wide findings and caveats: Samples made in the same batch grouped tightly together by F measure. In patients, TRBV5-6, TRBV5-1 and TRBV20-1 belonged to five TRBV segments found more frequently than in controls.

This clonotype was sampled from a girl aged 10-17 years with multiple sclerosis. The sample was blood. The J gene is TRBJ2-7, the V gene TRBV7-9; no firm D call. The CDR3 coding sequence is TGTGCCAGCAGCTTAGCCGGGTCCACCTACGAGCAGTACTTC. Amino acid sequence: CASSLAGSTYEQYF.